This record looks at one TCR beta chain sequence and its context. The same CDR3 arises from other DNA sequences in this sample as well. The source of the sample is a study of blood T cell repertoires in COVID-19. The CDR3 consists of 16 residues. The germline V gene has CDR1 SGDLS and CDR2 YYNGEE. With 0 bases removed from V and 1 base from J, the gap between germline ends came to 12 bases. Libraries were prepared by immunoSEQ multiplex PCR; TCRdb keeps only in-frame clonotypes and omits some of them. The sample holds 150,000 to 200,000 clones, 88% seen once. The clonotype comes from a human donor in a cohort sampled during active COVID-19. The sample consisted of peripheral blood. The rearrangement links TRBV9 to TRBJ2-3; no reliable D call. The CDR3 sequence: CASSVGPSDRTDTQYF. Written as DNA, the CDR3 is TGTGCCAGCAGCGTAGGGCCCAGCGATCGCACAGATACGCAGTATTTT.